The 30 T cell receptor beta chains presented below share a single source sample, sequenced in a study of early T cells in non-severe SARS-CoV-2 infection. A single record per CDR3 protein comes from TCRdb applying MiXCR to the 5' RACE reads. The sample has approximately 47,000 distinct CDR3 sequences, roughly 6.2% seen once. Sequencing used whole blood, obtained at baseline. These receptors were collected from an adult who was a healthcare worker with PCR-confirmed SARS-CoV-2 infection or an uninfected control (not recorded which).

This clonotype was recorded a few times. The chain carries TRBV12-5 and TRBJ1-1; D is uncertain. The CDR3 has 13 amino acids. Germline V CDR1 and CDR2: LGHNT, FRNRAP. V gave up 3 bases and J gave up 0 bases, with 5 bases separating them. CDR3 protein: CASGFNMNTEAFF. DNA of the CDR3: TGTGCTAGTGGTTTCAACATGAACACTGAAGCTTTCTTT.

This clonotype has only a few counts. The chain carries TRBV25-1 and TRBJ2-1, with 7 bases that match TRBD1. The CDR3 consists of 15 residues. V gave up 3 bases and J gave up 8 bases; unmatched junction bases: 10. Germline V gives CDR1 MGHDK, CDR2 SYGVNS. The CDR3 region has the DNA TGTGCCAGCAGTGACAATCTGGGACAGAGGCATGAGCAGTTCTTC. Translation: CASSDNLGQRHEQFF.

The V call is TRBV4-1, the J call TRBJ1-1, with 7 bases fitting TRBD1. CDR1 and CDR2 from the germline V gene are MGHRA and YSYEKL. The CDR3 extends over 16 amino acids. The trim removed 3 bases at V and 0 bases at J, leaving 7 bases unmatched. For the CDR3, the DNA is TGCGCCAGCAGCCACTCACAGGGGTCCATGAACACTGAAGCTTTCTTT. Translated, it gives CASSHSQGSMNTEAFF.

At least ten counts were recorded for this clonotype. The CDR3 reads CASSLDPGAGNTIYF. For the CDR3, the DNA is TGTGCCAGCAGCTTAGATCCAGGGGCGGGAAACACCATATATTTT. The chain employs TRBV13 and TRBJ1-3, with D possibly matching TRBD1 (6 bases). The CDR3 contains 15 residues. Looked up from germline, CDR1 is PRHDT and CDR2 is FYEKMQ (reference sequence). Trimming shortened V by 1 base and J by 4 bases, and 11 bases separated the two germline ends.

This clonotype was seen repeatedly, ten times or more. The rearrangement uses TRBV20-1 and TRBJ2-7; possible D gene TRBD2, 6 bases. This CDR3 region has 14 residues. Trimming pared 1 base from V and 5 bases from J, leaving 15 bases between. Germline assignment: CDR1 DFQATT and CDR2 SNEGSKA (reference sequence). In DNA, the CDR3 is TGCAGTGCTAGAGTGCGGGGTAGGGTTGACGAGCAGTACTTC. It codes for CSARVRGRVDEQYF.

This clonotype was detected many times. The chain recombines TRBV12-3 or TRBV12-4 with TRBJ1-1; D is undetermined. The length of the CDR3 is 14 residues. V lost 5 bases to trimming and J lost 2 bases, with 12 bases between them. In DNA, the CDR3 is TGTGCCAGCAGTACCCTCATGGCCAACACTGAAGCTTTCTTT. This sequence encodes CASSTLMANTEAFF.

The chain has TRBV20-1 and TRBJ2-7, with D tentatively TRBD2 (6 bases). Germline CDR1 and CDR2: DFQATT and SNEGSKA (reference sequence). V lost 0 bases to trimming and J lost 0 bases, with 12 bases between them. This CDR3 contains 15 residues. The chain's CDR3 is CSARDPSVSSYEQYF. As DNA, the CDR3 is TGCAGTGCTAGAGATCCTAGCGTGAGCTCCTACGAGCAGTACTTC.

This clonotype was seen a handful of times. The chain joins TRBV7-2 to TRBJ1-2; possibly TRBD1 for D (6 bases). The germline V and J ends were trimmed by 5 bases and 0 bases, with 13 bases remaining between them. The CDR3 runs 15 residues. Per the germline V gene, CDR1 is SGHTA and CDR2 is FQGNSA. The CDR3 reads CASSQEEGANYGYTF. The CDR3 DNA sequence: TGTGCCAGCAGCCAAGAGGAGGGGGCTAACTATGGCTACACCTTC. The full variable domain, completed using reference TRBV7-2 and TRBJ1-2, is GAGVSQSPSNKVTEKGKDVELRCDPISGHTALYWYRQSLGQGLEFLIYFQGNSAPDKSGLPSDRFSAERTGGSVSTLTIQRTQQEDSAVYLCASSQEEGANYGYTFGSGTRLTVV.

This clonotype has just a few counts. The gene calls are TRBV24-1 and TRBJ2-1; 13 positions match TRBD2. J lost 12 bases, V lost 6 bases, and 10 bases had no gene match. Germline V gene lookup returns CDR1 KGHDR and CDR2 SFDVKD. CDR3 length: 15 amino acids. CDR3 sequence reads: CATSSRTSGGSRQFF. In nucleotides, the CDR3 is TGTGCCACCAGTAGTCGGACTAGCGGGGGTTCTCGGCAGTTCTTC.

J is TRBJ1-4 and V is TRBV28, with TRBD1 matching over 8 bases. The length of the CDR3 is 15 residues. V lost 2 bases and J lost 7; bases outside the gene matches: 6. The germline V gene encodes CDR1 MDHEN and CDR2 SYDVKM. This CDR3 reads CASSLGTGQGEKLFF. The CDR3 nucleotides read TGTGCCAGCAGTTTAGGGACAGGTCAGGGTGAAAAACTGTTTTTT. Using reference TRBV28 and TRBJ1-4 for the parts outside the CDR3, the full variable domain is DVKVTQSSRYLVKRTGEKVFLECVQDMDHENMFWYRQDPGLGLRLIYFSYDVKMKEKGDIPEGYSVSREKKERFSLILESASTNQTSMYLCASSLGTGQGEKLFFGSGTQLSVL.

This clonotype appeared many times. The chain couples TRBV24-1 to TRBJ1-5; no clear D gene. The germline CDR1 and CDR2 sequences are KGHDR and SFDVKD. CDR3 length: 13 amino acids. Trimming removed 0 bases at V and 9 bases at J, with 8 bases between. CDR3 protein: CATSDLPPGPQHF. As DNA, the CDR3 is TGTGCCACCAGTGATTTGCCACCTGGGCCCCAGCATTTT.

There are a few counts of this clonotype. The chain employs TRBV19 and TRBJ1-5; D not resolved. The ends were cut back, 1 base at V and 9 bases at J, with 13 bases in the middle. CDR1 and CDR2 from the germline V gene are LNHDA and SQIVND (reference sequence). The CDR3 length is 14 residues. The CDR3 protein is CASSIGQAAGPQHF. For the CDR3, the DNA is TGTGCCAGTAGTATAGGGCAGGCGGCGGGGCCCCAGCATTTT.

This clonotype has just a few counts. The chain joins TRBV18 to TRBJ1-2; no clear D gene. The germline V and J ends were trimmed by 1 base and 2 bases, with 11 bases remaining between them. The germline V gene encodes CDR1 KGHSH and CDR2 LQKENI. The CDR3 runs 15 residues. The CDR3 spells CASSPQRQPNYGYTF. The CDR3 coding sequence is TGTGCCAGCTCACCACAGAGGCAGCCGAACTATGGCTACACCTTC.

This clonotype was recorded at least ten times. The chain has TRBV20-1 and TRBJ1-6; possible D gene TRBD1, 6 bases. Germline V gene lookup returns CDR1 DFQATT and CDR2 SNEGSKA (reference sequence). Trimming took off 0 bases at V and 8 bases at J, with 11 bases between the two ends. There are 14 residues in the CDR3. The CDR3 DNA reads TGCAGTGCTAGAGATGAGAGGGGGGATTCACCCCTCCACTTT. Translated: CSARDERGDSPLHF.

The chain is built from TRBV6-1 and TRBJ2-2, with 7 bases matching TRBD1. Germline CDR1 and CDR2: MNHNS and SASEGT. The V and J ends lost 5 bases and 5 bases, in that order; junction bases with no gene match: 2. The CDR3 is made up of 13 amino acids. The CDR3 DNA reads TGTGCCAGCAGTTTGACAGGGACCGGGGAGCTGTTTTTT. Amino acids: CASSLTGTGELFF.

Ten or more counts support this clonotype. The genes are TRBV29-1 and TRBJ2-3; TRBD2 agrees at 12 bases. This CDR3 contains 16 residues. The trim removed 1 base at V and 5 bases at J, leaving 7 bases unmatched. Germline-derived CDR1 and CDR2 are SQVTM and ANQGSEA. The CDR3, as DNA: TGCAGCGTTGAAGGACTAGCGGGAGAGAGTGGAGATACGCAGTATTTT. Amino acid sequence: CSVEGLAGESGDTQYF.

Concerning this clonotype: One end of the junction fails to match germline, which may point to a read error. The chain links TRBV18 to TRBJ2-1; the D call may be TRBD1 or TRBD2 (5 bases each). CDR3 length equals 15 residues. The germline V gene has CDR1 KGHSH and CDR2 LQKENI. The CDR3 coding sequence is TGTGTCAGCTCACAAGCCGGGACCTCCAACAATGAGCAGTTCTTC. Amino acids: CVSSQAGTSNNEQFF.

By share, this clonotype ranks as medium-sized (0.01 to 0.1%). The chain combines TRBV6-1 with TRBJ2-5; a weak D match, TRBD2 (5 bases). Per the germline V gene, CDR1 is MNHNS and CDR2 is SASEGT. CDR3 length: 14 amino acids. Trimming pared 7 bases from V and 3 bases from J, leaving 15 bases between. CDR3 DNA: TGTGCCAGCACCGAACGGGGTTTAGAAGAGACCCAGTACTTC. Translation gives CASTERGLEETQYF.

This clonotype has only a few counts. In DNA form, the CDR3 reads TGTGCCAGTAGTATACGGCTCGTGCAGGGTAGGCAGCCCCAGCATTTT. Amino acid sequence: CASSIRLVQGRQPQHF. The rearrangement joins TRBV19 to TRBJ1-5, with D perhaps TRBD1 (5 bases). Trimming removed 2 bases from V and 7 bases from J, with 18 bases in between. CDR3 length: 16 amino acids. The V gene's germline CDR1 is LNHDA and CDR2 SQIVND (reference sequence).

There are a few counts of this clonotype. The V call is TRBV5-4, the J call TRBJ2-7; perhaps TRBD1 as D (5 bases). Germline V lookup: CDR1 SGHNT, CDR2 YYREEE (reference sequence). Trimming took off 4 bases at V and 2 bases at J, with 10 bases between the two ends. CDR3 length: 13 amino acids. The DNA of the CDR3 is TGTGCCAGCAGCAGAGACAGAGCCTACGAGCAGTACTTC. Translated: CASSRDRAYEQYF.

This clonotype was seen many times. The chain recombines TRBV11-2 with TRBJ1-2; D may be TRBD1 (6 bases). V dropped 5 bases and J dropped 2 bases, with 9 bases sitting between them. Germline-derived CDR1 and CDR2 are SGHAT and FQNNGV. The CDR3 loop spans 13 amino acids. The CDR3 loop is CASSPTGNYGYTF. In DNA form, the CDR3 reads TGTGCCAGCAGCCCGACAGGCAACTATGGCTACACCTTC. Full variable domain (remainder filled in from reference TRBV11-2 and TRBJ1-2): EAGVAQSPRYKIIEKRQSVAFWCNPISGHATLYWYQQILGQGPKLLIQFQNNGVVDDSQLPKDRFSAERLKGVDSTLKIQPAKLEDSAVYLCASSPTGNYGYTFGSGTRLTVV.

This clonotype was observed many times. The chain carries TRBV29-1 and TRBJ1-2; TRBD1 might be the D (6 bases). CDR1 is SQVTM, CDR2 ANQGSEA, per germline. V lost 4 bases, J lost 2 bases, and 11 bases lay in between. The CDR3 contains 13 residues. The CDR3 DNA is TGCAGCGTTGCAGGGGCCCTAAACTATGGCTACACCTTC. Amino acids: CSVAGALNYGYTF.

The chain combines TRBV4-1 with TRBJ2-7; 7 bases line up with TRBD1. The V gene end was trimmed by 3 bases and the J gene end by 3 bases; junction bases not matched to a gene: 8. The CDR3 runs to 15 residues. The germline CDR1 and CDR2 sequences are MGHRA and YSYEKL. CDR3 region: CASSHNLGQYYEQYF. In DNA, the CDR3 is TGCGCCAGCAGCCACAACCTGGGACAGTACTACGAGCAGTACTTC.

This clonotype was detected ten times or more. J is TRBJ2-2 and V is TRBV6-2 or TRBV6-3; D gene unclear. CDR3 length equals 15 residues. CDR1 and CDR2 from the germline V gene are MNHEY and SVGEGT. Trimming pared 0 bases from V and 1 base from J, leaving 6 bases between. The CDR3 sequence is CASSYSARNTGELFF. CDR3 nucleotide sequence: TGTGCCAGCAGTTACTCGGCCCGGAACACCGGGGAGCTGTTTTTT.

This clonotype was seen only a few times. The V and J genes are TRBV19 and TRBJ1-4; D remains ambiguous. The CDR3 loop spans 14 amino acids. Germline CDR1 reads LNHDA; CDR2 reads SQIVND (reference sequence). Trimming stripped 4 bases from V and 8 bases from J, with 14 bases between. CDR3 in amino acids: CASSSMGRKEKLFF. CDR3 DNA: TGTGCCAGTAGTAGTATGGGCAGAAAAGAAAAACTGTTTTTT.

This clonotype came up a few times. The V and J genes are TRBV13 and TRBJ2-3; a weak D match, TRBD2 (5 bases). V was cut by 5 bases and J by 2 bases, with 8 bases left in between. CDR1 and CDR2 (germline): PRHDT, FYEKMQ (reference sequence). The CDR3 totals 13 residues. CDR3 loop: CASSRRTTDTQYF. For the CDR3, the DNA is TGTGCCAGCAGCCGGAGGACCACAGATACGCAGTATTTT.

The CDR3, as DNA: TGTGCCAGCAGTTACTCGAGGACAGGGAAAGGTGGAAACACCATATATTTT. As protein: CASSYSRTGKGGNTIYF. This chain links TRBV6-5 with TRBJ1-3; 8 bases fit TRBD1. The CDR3 sequence is 17 residues long. Looked up from germline, CDR1 is MNHEY and CDR2 is SVGAGI. With 0 bases clipped from V and 3 bases from J, the junction kept 7 bases outside the gene matches.

This clonotype was observed many times. V is TRBV28 and J is TRBJ2-7; D ambiguous. The CDR3 consists of 14 residues. V lost 4 bases, J lost 0 bases, and 10 bases lay in between. Germline CDR1 reads MDHEN; CDR2 reads SYDVKM. This CDR3 reads CASSSVRSSYEQYF. CDR3 in DNA: TGTGCCAGCAGTTCGGTCAGGAGCTCCTACGAGCAGTACTTC.

This clonotype was recorded many times. The genes are TRBV18 and TRBJ2-1; possibly TRBD1 for D (6 bases). The CDR3 contains 14 residues. Germline-derived CDR1 and CDR2 are KGHSH and LQKENI. Trimming stripped 2 bases from V and 5 bases from J, with 10 bases between. CDR3 sequence: CASSPNRQDNEQFF. The CDR3 DNA is TGTGCCAGCTCACCAAACCGACAGGACAATGAGCAGTTCTTC.

In this sample, this clonotype turned up a few times. The chain carries TRBV7-9 and TRBJ1-2; 7 bases line up with TRBD1. Germline-derived CDR1 and CDR2 are SEHNR and FQNEAQ (reference sequence). CDR3 length: 13 amino acids. V lost 4 bases to trimming and J lost 4 bases; unmatched junction nucleotides: 3. The CDR3 loop reads CASSSTGTYGYTF. In DNA form, the CDR3 reads TGTGCCAGCAGCTCGACAGGGACCTATGGCTACACCTTC.